The 21 T cell receptor beta chains presented below share a single source sample, sequenced in a study of T cells in Graves' hyperthyroidism and ophthalmopathy. RNA transcripts provided the source from which TCR beta CDR3 regions were amplified. A set of HTBI primers served as the primers for a first-round RT-PCR of the TCR CDR3. TCRdb reprocessed the multiplex PCR reads with MiXCR, giving one entry per CDR3 protein. The sample carries hundreds of thousands of distinct CDR3 sequences, 20% to 25% recorded once. Sequencing was performed on blood. These receptors all come from a woman aged 70-85 years with Graves' ophthalmopathy.

The CDR3 spells CAWSVLDGAEQYF. DNA for the CDR3: TGTGCCTGGAGTGTACTGGACGGGGCCGAGCAGTACTTC. The gene calls are TRBV30 and TRBJ2-7, with D perhaps assigned TRBD1 or TRBD2 (5 bases each). Trimming stripped 0 bases from V and 6 bases from J, with 12 bases between. The CDR3 is 13 amino acids. Germline assignment: CDR1 GTSNPN and CDR2 SVGIG (reference sequence).

This clonotype has a handful of counts. This chain links TRBV11-2 with TRBJ2-2; TRBD2 aligns across 7 bases. Germline V gene data show CDR1 as SGHAT and CDR2 as FQNNGV. The CDR3 is 15 residues long. The V gene end was trimmed by 4 bases and the J gene end by 5 bases; junction bases not matched to a gene: 7. Written as DNA, the CDR3 is TGTGCCAGCAGCTACCGGACTAGTCTGACCGGGGAGCTGTTTTTT. The encoded protein is CASSYRTSLTGELFF.

This clonotype was picked up a small number of times. The CDR3 loop reads CSARRLAGDAYNEQFF. The DNA for the CDR3 is TGCAGTGCTAGAAGACTAGCGGGAGACGCCTACAATGAGCAGTTCTTC. This chain links TRBV20-1 with TRBJ2-1; TRBD2 agrees at 12 bases. With V trimmed by 2 bases and J by 2 bases, 4 bases remained unmatched. The CDR3 consists of 16 residues. Germline values: CDR1 DFQATT, CDR2 SNEGSKA (reference sequence).

The chain joins TRBV24-1 to TRBJ1-2; D might be TRBD1 (5 bases). The CDR3 spans 13 residues. Trimming took 1 base from V and 8 from J, leaving 10 bases between them. Germline-derived CDR1 and CDR2 are KGHDR and SFDVKD. As DNA, the CDR3 is TGTGCCACCAGTGATTTTAAGGGGAGAGGCTACACCTTC. It specifies CATSDFKGRGYTF.

The chain is built from TRBV5-1 and TRBJ2-1; TRBD1 might be the D (5 bases). Trimming stripped 4 bases from V and 9 bases from J, with 14 bases between. In germline, CDR1 is SGHRS, CDR2 YFSETQ. This CDR3 has 13 amino acids. In DNA, the CDR3 is TGCGCCAGCAGCCAAACTTGGGGCGGTGAGCAGTTCTTC. Its translation: CASSQTWGGEQFF. The full variable domain, rest sourced from reference TRBV5-1 and TRBJ2-1, is KAGVTQTPRYLIKTRGQQVTLSCSPISGHRSVSWYQQTPGQGLQFLFEYFSETQRNKGNFPGRFSGRQFSNSRSEMNVSTLELGDSALYLCASSQTWGGEQFFGPGTRLTVL.

This clonotype has ten or more counts. The chain links TRBV7-8 to TRBJ2-3; 10 bases line up with TRBD2. The CDR3 is made up of 18 amino acids. V trimming: 8 bases; J trimming: 5 bases; junction bases outside the gene matches: 19. CDR1 is SGHVS, CDR2 FQNEAQ, per germline. CDR3 protein: CASSGLAGVGGVRDTQYF. Here the CDR3 DNA reads TGTGCCAGCTCGGGGCTAGCGGGAGTAGGGGGGGTCCGAGATACGCAGTATTTT.

The chain has TRBV7-8 and TRBJ2-3, with D possibly TRBD2 on 6 matching bases. Germline loops: CDR1 SGHVS, CDR2 FQNEAQ. V was pared by 7 bases and J by 2 bases, with 16 bases between. The length of the CDR3 is 15 residues. The CDR3 DNA reads as TGTGCCAGCACGAAGATGCGGGACCCCACAGATACGCAGTATTTT. Its protein is CASTKMRDPTDTQYF.

This chain joins TRBV5-1 and TRBJ2-1; tentatively, D is TRBD2 (5 bases). The V end lost 2 bases, the J end lost 0 bases, and 9 bases lay between the germline ends. The CDR3 totals 15 residues. The V gene's germline CDR1 is SGHRS and CDR2 YFSETQ. This chain's CDR3 is CASSLEAASYNEQFF. Here the CDR3 DNA reads TGCGCCAGCAGCTTAGAAGCGGCCTCCTACAATGAGCAGTTCTTC.

The chain uses TRBV5-6 and TRBJ1-5; 7 positions match TRBD1. Looked up from germline, CDR1 is SGHDT and CDR2 is YYEEEE. CDR3 size: 14 residues. V was pared by 4 bases and J by 6 bases, with 7 bases of the junction left unmatched. This chain's CDR3 is CASSRGQVRQPQHF. The CDR3 bases are TGTGCCAGCAGCAGAGGACAGGTCCGTCAGCCCCAGCATTTT. Based on the CDR3 plus reference TRBV5-6 and TRBJ1-5, the full variable domain is DAGVTQSPTHLIKTRGQQVTLRCSPKSGHDTVSWYQQALGQGPQFIFQYYEEEERQRGNFPDRFSGHQFPNYSSELNVNALLLGDSALYLCASSRGQVRQPQHFGDGTRLSIL.

This clonotype was counted between two and nine times. This chain links TRBV20-1 with TRBJ2-7; D is possibly TRBD2 (6 bases). Trimming took off 3 bases at V and 6 bases at J, with 15 bases between the two ends. Germline loops: CDR1 DFQATT, CDR2 SNEGSKA (reference sequence). This CDR3 has 13 amino acids. The CDR3 loop reads CSASVGRRGEQYF. The CDR3 bases are TGCAGTGCTAGCGTTGGGCGGAGGGGCGAGCAGTACTTC.

This clonotype was counted many times. The V call is TRBV11-2, the J call TRBJ2-1; 15 positions agree with TRBD2. This CDR3 region has 18 residues. J gave up 8 bases and V 1 base, and 9 bases lay outside the gene matches. Germline CDR1 and CDR2: SGHAT and FQNNGV. The CDR3: CASSLGRRTSGRVDEQFF. The CDR3 DNA reads TGTGCCAGCAGCTTAGGGAGGCGGACTAGCGGGAGGGTCGATGAGCAGTTCTTC.

The V and J genes are TRBV20-1 and TRBJ2-1; 7 positions match TRBD1. Germline V gene data show CDR1 as DFQATT and CDR2 as SNEGSKA (reference sequence). Trimming cost V 5 bases and J 7 bases; bases outside gene matches: 11. CDR3 size: 14 residues. The CDR3 region has the DNA TGCAGTGCTGACAGACAGGGCGGTGGGAATGAGCAGTTCTTC. Translation: CSADRQGGGNEQFF.

Comment on this clonotype: This could be a read error, since a much larger clone is one nucleotide away. The chain links TRBV14 to TRBJ1-1, with a weak D call TRBD1 (6 bases). Germline V CDR1 and CDR2: SGHDN, FVKESK. Between the trimmed V and J ends, which lost 1 base and 0 bases, there was a span of 12 bases. CDR3 length: 16 residues. The CDR3 DNA is TGTGCCAGCAGCCAAGCAGGGGACTTTATGAACACTGAAGCTTTCTTT. Translated, it gives CASSQAGDFMNTEAFF.

There are a few counts of this clonotype. The V and J genes are TRBV5-1 and TRBJ2-1, with D perhaps matching TRBD1 (5 bases). The CDR3 loop spans 14 amino acids. V shed 1 base and J shed 8 bases, with 13 bases lying between them. Germline V CDR1 and CDR2: SGHRS, YFSETQ. The CDR3 DNA reads as TGCGCCAGCAGCTTGAGCGCAGGGTTGGATGAGCAGTTCTTC. This sequence encodes CASSLSAGLDEQFF.

The V and J genes are TRBV4-3 and TRBJ1-3; D is unclear. The CDR3 spans 15 residues. Germline lookup yields CDR1 LGHNA and CDR2 YSLEER. V lost 3 bases and J lost 1, with 10 bases in between. The CDR3: CASSQEGASGNTIYF. The DNA of the CDR3 is TGCGCCAGCAGCCAGGAGGGAGCGTCTGGAAACACCATATATTTT.

CDR3 region: CATRGYMNTEAFF. The DNA for the CDR3 is TGTGCCACCAGGGGCTACATGAACACTGAAGCTTTCTTT. The rearrangement joins TRBV6-1 to TRBJ1-1; perhaps TRBD1 as D (6 bases). Between the trimmed V and J ends, which lost 10 bases and 0 bases, there was a span of 12 bases. The CDR3 extends over 13 amino acids. Germline CDR1 is MNHNS and CDR2 is SASEGT.

This clonotype has just a few counts. The rearrangement links TRBV27 to TRBJ2-2; 8 nucleotides line up with TRBD1. The germline gives CDR1 MNHEY, CDR2 SMNVEV (reference sequence). V shed 4 bases and J 0 bases; nucleotides not matched to a gene: 4. The CDR3 is made up of 16 amino acids. CDR3 sequence (DNA): TGTGCCAGCAGTTCGGCAGGGGGCCCGAACACCGGGGAGCTGTTTTTT. This encodes CASSSAGGPNTGELFF.

The genes are TRBV6-2 or TRBV6-3 and TRBJ2-2; 7 bases line up with TRBD1. The CDR3 loop spans 14 amino acids. The junction had 8 bases not matched to a gene; V was cut back by 8 bases and J by 5 bases. Germline V gene data show CDR1 as MNHEY and CDR2 as SVGEGT. CDR3 sequence (DNA): TGTGCCAGCTGCGGGCAGGGGGAAACCGGGGAGCTGTTTTTT. Its protein product is CASCGQGETGELFF.

Many counts were recorded for this clonotype. J is TRBJ1-2 and V is TRBV2; tentatively, D is TRBD1 (5 bases). The germline V gene encodes CDR1 SNHLY and CDR2 FYNNEI. V lost 3 bases and J 4 bases, leaving 12 bases between the germline ends. The CDR3 spans 14 residues. For the CDR3, the DNA is TGTGCCAGCAGTGATATCAGGGTAGCCTATGGCTACACCTTC. This gives the protein CASSDIRVAYGYTF.

This clonotype has a count of ten or more. The CDR3 loop reads CASSLGQTATVNEQFF. CDR3 sequence (DNA): TGTGCCAGCAGCTTAGGACAGACGGCCACAGTCAATGAGCAGTTCTTC. The genes are TRBV11-2 and TRBJ2-1; D is possibly TRBD1 (5 bases). Trimming removed 1 base at V and 6 bases at J, with 16 bases between. Per germline, CDR1 SGHAT and CDR2 FQNNGV. The CDR3 contains 16 residues.

This clonotype was found a few times. This rearrangement joins TRBV30 to TRBJ2-3; D is unresolved. V lost 0 bases to trimming and J lost 2 bases, with 6 bases between them. There are 13 residues in the CDR3. Germline CDR1 GTSNPN, CDR2 SVGIG (reference sequence). The CDR3 spells CAWSVHATDTQYF. In DNA form, the CDR3 reads TGTGCCTGGAGTGTACACGCCACAGATACGCAGTATTTT.